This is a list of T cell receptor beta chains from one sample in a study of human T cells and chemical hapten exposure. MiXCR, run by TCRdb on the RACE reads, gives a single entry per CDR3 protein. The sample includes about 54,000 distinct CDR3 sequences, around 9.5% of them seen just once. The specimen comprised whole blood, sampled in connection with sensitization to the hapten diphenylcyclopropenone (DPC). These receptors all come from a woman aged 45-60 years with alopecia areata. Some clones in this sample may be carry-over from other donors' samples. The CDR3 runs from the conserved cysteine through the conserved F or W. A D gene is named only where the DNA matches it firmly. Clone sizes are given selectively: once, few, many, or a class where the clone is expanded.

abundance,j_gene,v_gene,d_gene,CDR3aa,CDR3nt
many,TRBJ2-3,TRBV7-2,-,CASSLAARTDTQYF,TGTGCCAGCAGCTTAGCGGCTCGCACAGATACGCAGTATTTT
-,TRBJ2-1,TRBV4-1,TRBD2,CASSHPARGGNNEQFF,TGCGCCAGCAGCCACCCCGCACGGGGGGGTAACAATGAGCAGTTCTTC
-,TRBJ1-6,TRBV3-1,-,CASSQGRGGSSPLHF,TGTGCCAGCAGCCAAGGAAGGGGGGGGAGTTCACCCCTCCACTTT
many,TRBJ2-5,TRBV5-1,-,CASSFTGTPETQYF,TGCGCCAGCAGCTTTACCGGGACCCCAGAGACCCAGTACTTC
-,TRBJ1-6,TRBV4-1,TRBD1,CASSQEPGTGSSPLHF,TGCGCCAGCAGCCAAGAACCCGGGACAGGGTCTTCACCCCTCCACTTT
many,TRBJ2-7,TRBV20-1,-,CSASAESYEQYF,TGCAGTGCTTCGGCGGAGAGCTACGAGCAGTACTTC
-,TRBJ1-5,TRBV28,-,CASSWGKQPQHF,TGTGCCAGCAGTTGGGGGAAGCAGCCCCAGCATTTT
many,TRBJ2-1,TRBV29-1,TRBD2,CSVHSGSSYNEQFF,TGCAGCGTCCATAGCGGGAGTTCCTACAATGAGCAGTTCTTC
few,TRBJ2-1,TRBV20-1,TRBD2,CSALSGSPYNEQFF,TGCAGTGCTCTTAGCGGGTCTCCCTACAATGAGCAGTTCTTC
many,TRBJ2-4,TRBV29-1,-,CSVTLAKNIQYF,TGCAGCGTAACCCTAGCCAAAAACATTCAGTACTTC
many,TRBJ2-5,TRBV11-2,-,CASSRNAGGPQETQYF,TGTGCCAGCAGCCGTAATGCGGGCGGACCTCAAGAGACCCAGTACTTC